This T cell receptor beta chain appears in the sequencing data of a study of blood T cell repertoires in COVID-19. In the study overall: Whether acute or convalescent, the COVID-19 samples came from the United States, Italy and Spain. T cells, B-cell-depleted T cells, or PBMCs supplied cDNA or gDNA.

Original processing notes: Amplification from reference gene primers served as the basis for estimated nucleated cell counts. The table came from immunoSEQ multiplex PCR; TCRdb's copy has only in-frame clones and leaves some out. D and trimming were read from the DNA, whereas the V and J calls and clone size are those reported in that table. The table includes about 75,000 clones, 79% detected once. The CDR3 consists of 17 residues. Germline CDR1 reads SGHTA; CDR2 reads FQGNSA. V lost 5 bases and J lost 7; bases outside the gene matches: 9. This clone was seen just once. The chain couples TRBV7-2 to TRBJ2-2, with TRBD2 matching over 14 bases. This receptor was identified in a woman at least 80 years old with active or convalescent COVID-19. What was sequenced was peripheral blood. The CDR3 loop is CASSQGGLAGAGGELFF. DNA of the CDR3: TGTGCCAGCAGCCAGGGGGGACTAGCGGGAGCGGGCGGGGAGCTGTTTTTT. Full variable domain (outside the CDR3, taken from reference TRBV7-2 and TRBJ2-2): GAGVSQSPSNKVTEKGKDVELRCDPISGHTALYWYRQSLGQGLEFLIYFQGNSAPDKSGLPSDRFSAERTGGSVSTLTIQRTQQEDSAVYLCASSQGGLAGAGGELFFGEGSRLTVL.